Below, 3 T cell receptor beta chains from the same sample are listed, as sequenced in a study of T cell repertoires and HLA-DP antigens. After 15 days' expansion, CD4+ cells were restimulated roughly 24 h with HeLa expressing allogeneic DPB1. Stimulation used HeLa cells expressing transduced HLA-DPA1/DPB1, HLA-DM, invariant chain and CD80. TCRdb's table, derived via immunoSEQ multiplex PCR, lists solely in-frame clones and lacks some. The data contain about 2,000 clones, 70% to 80% of them singletons. The sequenced material came from CD137- CD4+ T cells from cultured PBMCs. These receptors all stem from a man over 45 in good health and CMV-seronegative.

The rearrangement links TRBV5-5 to TRBJ2-5, with 11 bases fitting TRBD2. The CDR3 contains 17 residues. Germline V gives CDR1 SGHKS, CDR2 YYEKEE (reference sequence). The J segment lost 1 base and the V segment lost 0 bases, leaving 5 bases of the junction unmatched. CDR3 in DNA: TGTGCCAGCAGCTTGGAGGGACTAGCGGTCCTCCAAGAGACCCAGTACTTC. Its translation: CASSLEGLAVLQETQYF.

The CDR3 DNA sequence: TGTGCCAGCAGTGAATCTCGCACAGGGCTCAATCAGCCCCAGCATTTT. It translates to CASSESRTGLNQPQHF. The V and J genes are TRBV25-1 and TRBJ1-5; D may be TRBD1 (6 bases). Deletions cut 1 base from V and 3 bases from J, with 13 bases between. Germline CDR1 and CDR2: MGHDK and SYGVNS. The CDR3 is 16 amino acids.

The CDR3 DNA sequence: TGTGCCAGCAGCTTGGAGGGGACAGTTAAAGAGACCCAGTACTTC. Protein product: CASSLEGTVKETQYF. This sequence joins TRBV7-9 and TRBJ2-5, with a tentative D call TRBD1 (7 bases). The CDR3 has 15 amino acids. Germline loops: CDR1 SEHNR, CDR2 FQNEAQ (reference sequence). Trimming cost V 3 bases and J 3 bases, with 14 bases left between them. Combining the CDR3 with reference TRBV7-9 and TRBJ2-5 gives the whole variable domain DTGVSQNPRHKITKRGQNVTFRCDPISEHNRLYWYRQTLGQGPEFLTYFQNEAQLEKSRLLSDRFSAERPKGSFSTLEIQRTEQGDSAMYLCASSLEGTVKETQYFGPGTRLLVL.